The rows below give T cell receptor beta chains drawn from one sample of a study of beta chain features in type 1 diabetes. Data came from immunoSEQ multiplex PCR; TCRdb stores just in-frame clones and leaves some out. The sample holds fewer than 450,000 clones; roughly 14% are singletons and the top ten take about 0.016%. Sequencing input: naive CD4+ T cells from blood. These receptors were obtained from a woman in her late teens or twenties with type 1 diabetes. CDR3s leave out the opening cysteine and the closing phenylalanine or tryptophan. Expanded clones are given a class, and other clones once, few, many or no size at all.

length: 12; size: .; V: TRBV19; CDR3: ASSIDLGGETQY
length: 13; size: .; V: TRBV18; CDR3: ASSPTDRVGTEAF
length: 12; size: .; V: TRBV29-1; CDR3: SVARRLRDTEAF
length: 15; size: .; V: TRBV9; CDR3: ASSVHRGPVPNTEAF
length: 13; size: few; V: TRBV7-2; CDR3: ASSPLGGRGTEAF
length: 14; size: .; V: TRBV7-9; CDR3: ASSSPGTGAYNEQF
length: 12; size: few; V: TRBV19; CDR3: ASRTATSYNEQF
length: 12; size: few; V: TRBV5-8; CDR3: ASSLVQGSTEAF
length: 12; size: few; V: TRBV5-1; CDR3: ASSPARGGETQY
length: 14; size: .; V: TRBV7-3; CDR3: ASSVSSGRSYNEQF
length: 11; size: .; V: TRBV9; CDR3: ASSARRSTEAF
length: 13; size: .; V: TRBV30; CDR3: AWSVLPAVGEKLF
length: 13; size: few; V: TRBV5-1; CDR3: ASHVGTPTGETQY
length: 13; size: .; V: TRBV18; CDR3: ASSPGSGIQETQY
length: 9; size: few; V: TRBV11-2; CDR3: ASSQWSGYT
length: 10; size: few; V: TRBV19; CDR3: ASRRGGETQY
length: 12; size: few; V: TRBV5-1; CDR3: ASGLAGGPETQY
length: 10; size: .; V: TRBV5-1; CDR3: ASSLGGYEQF
length: 12; size: .; V: TRBV11-2; CDR3: ASSLSSAQETQY
length: 13; size: .; V: TRBV6-5; CDR3: ASSYFSSGRARWV
length: 9; size: .; V: TRBV20-1; CDR3: SASRNQPQH
length: 13; size: .; V: TRBV2; CDR3: ASSARIRGWETQY
length: 17; size: .; V: TRBV11-2; CDR3: ASSLPPGGLAGVSVEQF
length: 12; size: few; V: TRBV5-1; CDR3: ASSLGTKTDTQY
length: 13; size: few; V: TRBV5-1; CDR3: ASSFGAGARYEQY
length: 9; size: .; V: TRBV11-3; CDR3: ASSRGQEQF